Listed below are T cell receptor beta chains from one sample, sequenced in a study of T cells in Graves' hyperthyroidism and ophthalmopathy. TCRdb fed the multiplex PCR reads into MiXCR, producing one record per CDR3 protein. This sample carries 350,000 to 400,000 distinct CDR3 sequences, around 14% of them seen once, and the ten largest clones take approximately 11%. The source material was blood. Receptors originate from an older woman with Graves' hyperthyroidism. Each CDR3 is given with its conserved first and last residue. A D gene is named only where the DNA matches it firmly. Clone size appears in some rows only: once, few, many, or a class for an expanded clone.

size	D	J	V	DNA	CDR3
many	NA	TRBJ1-5	TRBV18	TGTGCCAGCTCCCCCGACAGTTCTGATCAGCCCCAGCATTTT	CASSPDSSDQPQHF
many	NA	TRBJ1-1	TRBV7-3	TGTGCCAGCAGCTTATTTGGGGGGATGAACACTGAAGCTTTCTTT	CASSLFGGMNTEAFF
many	NA	TRBJ1-6	TRBV6-6	TGTGCCAGCAGTTACCCGACAGGCTATAATTCACCCCTCCACTTT	CASSYPTGYNSPLHF
many	NA	TRBJ2-6	TRBV5-1	TGCGCCAGCAGCCCAAGGCTCCCGGAGGCTGGGGCCAACGTCCTGACTTTC	CASSPRLPEAGANVLTF
many	NA	TRBJ2-1	TRBV11-2	TGTGCCAGCAGCCCGCTGAAGGGGCGGGCAGACAATGAGCAGTTCTTC	CASSPLKGRADNEQFF
NA	TRBD2	TRBJ2-3	TRBV20-1	TGCAGTGCCGGAGGGGGACTAGCTGCAGATACGCAGTATTTT	CSAGGGLAADTQYF
many	NA	TRBJ2-4	TRBV15	TGTGCCACCAGCAGAGAGTATTTGAGTGGGGCCAAAAACATTCAGTACTTC	CATSREYLSGAKNIQYF
few	NA	TRBJ2-3	TRBV5-1	TGCGCCAGCAGCTTCTCCACACTTGGACTACCGGCACGGGATACGCAGTATTTT	CASSFSTLGLPARDTQYF
NA	NA	TRBJ1-1	TRBV27	TGTGCCAGCAGTTTATCGAGGGGGGGGGGGGGGGGCACTGAAGCTTTCTTT	CASSLSRGGGGGTEAFF
few	NA	TRBJ1-6	TRBV6-2/TRBV6-3	TGTGCCAGCAGTTACGTGGGAGGGACCGGCTCACCCCTCCACTTT	CASSYVGGTGSPLHF
NA	NA	TRBJ2-5	TRBV5-1	TGCGCCAGCAGCCCGGCCCTGGTTGAGACCCAGTACTTC	CASSPALVETQYF
NA	TRBD1	TRBJ1-5	TRBV6-1	TGTGCCAGCAGGAGGGACAGCGGCCGGGGTCAGCATTTT	CASRRDSGRGQHF
many	TRBD2	TRBJ2-1	TRBV9	TGTGCCAGCAGCGCTGGGACTAGCGGGAGTTCTTACAATGAGCAGTTCTTC	CASSAGTSGSSYNEQFF
many	TRBD2	TRBJ2-5	TRBV3-1	TGTGCCAGCAGCCGGAGCGGGACGCAAGAGACCCAGTACTTC	CASSRSGTQETQYF
many	NA	TRBJ2-7	TRBV11-1	TGTGCCAGCAGCCCCCCGGGGGGCTGGACCTACGAGCAGTACTTC	CASSPPGGWTYEQYF
many	NA	TRBJ2-3	TRBV2	TGTGCCAGCAGTGCCAGGAGCACAGATACGCAGTATTTT	CASSARSTDTQYF
many	NA	TRBJ2-2	TRBV18	TGTGCCAGCTCACCACCGGGACTTCCCGGGGAGCTGTTTTTT	CASSPPGLPGELFF
many	NA	TRBJ2-5	TRBV5-1	TGCGCCAGCAGCCCGTTTCTATCGGAGACCCAGTACTTC	CASSPFLSETQYF
NA	NA	TRBJ1-1	TRBV24-1	TGTGCCTCCGGGGCCCCCCGGGGCCCTTTCTTT	CASGAPRGPFF
NA	NA	TRBJ1-6	TRBV9	TGTGCCAGCAGTCCGAGTGGTTCACCCCTCCACTTT	CASSPSGSPLHF
many	NA	TRBJ2-5	TRBV29-1	TGCAGCGTTGAGGGACTGTTTGTTGAGACCCAGTACTTC	CSVEGLFVETQYF
many	NA	TRBJ1-2	TRBV5-5	TGTGCCAGCAGCTTGGGGGATGTGGGCTTGAGGACGGATCGCTATGGCTACACCTTC	CASSLGDVGLRTDRYGYTF
NA	NA	TRBJ2-1	TRBV20-1	TGCAGTGCTAGAGAAAGTTACGGGAGGGGGCGAGGGGATGAGCAGTTCTTC	CSARESYGRGRGDEQFF
many	NA	TRBJ2-5	TRBV3-1	TGTGCCAGCAGCCAAGCGATTCAAGAGACCCAGTACTTC	CASSQAIQETQYF